Presented here are 20 T cell receptor beta chains from one specimen sequenced in a study of T cell changes during pregnancy in multiple sclerosis. Only in-frame clones appear in the TCRdb table, and some are missing; sequencing was by immunoSEQ multiplex PCR. The repertoire consists of about 39,000 clones, with 90% to 95% occurring once and the leading ten covering about 0.38%. Sequenced material: CD4+ T cells from peripheral blood mononuclear cells, taken after pregnancy. These receptors were obtained from a female donor with multiple sclerosis, enrolled in a pregnancy study.

The DNA of the CDR3 is TGTGCCAGCAGGCGGGGGTCTAACTATGGCTACACCTTC. Translation: CASRRGSNYGYTF. The chain recombines TRBV27 with TRBJ1-2; D is perhaps TRBD1 (5 bases). V gave up 6 bases and J gave up 0 bases, with 8 bases separating them. The CDR3 totals 13 residues. Germline V gives CDR1 MNHEY, CDR2 SMNVEV (reference sequence).

This rearrangement joins TRBV5-4 to TRBJ1-4, with 8 bases that match TRBD1. V was clipped by 0 bases and J by 2 bases; unmatched bases: 0. The V gene's germline CDR1 is SGHNT and CDR2 YYREEE (reference sequence). The CDR3 runs to 15 residues. CDR3 protein: CASSLGQGTNEKLFF. In nucleotides, the CDR3 is TGTGCCAGCAGCTTGGGACAGGGGACTAATGAAAAACTGTTTTTT.

V and J are TRBV19 and TRBJ2-5, with 9 bases fitting TRBD1. Gene TRBJ2-7 matches the end of the DNA better, so the J call may be wrong. CDR1 is LNHDA, CDR2 SQIVND, per germline (reference sequence). The CDR3 is 14 residues long. CDR3 loop: CASSAGQGPYEQYF. The CDR3 DNA reads as TGTGCCAGTAGTGCCGGACAGGGGCCCTACGAGCAGTACTTC.

This chain links TRBV7-3 with TRBJ2-1; D possibly corresponds to TRBD1 (6 bases). The V gene lost 4 bases and the J gene lost 4 bases, with 8 bases spanning the gap. Looked up from germline, CDR1 is SGHTA and CDR2 is FQGTGA. The CDR3 contains 13 residues. CDR3 DNA sequence: TGTGCCAGCAGCTCGACAGGTTACAATGAGCAGTTCTTC. This encodes CASSSTGYNEQFF.

The V and J genes are TRBV6-5 and TRBJ2-1, with 8 nucleotides matching TRBD1. V lost 6 bases, J lost 5 bases, and 6 bases stayed unmatched. The CDR3 has 14 residues. Looked up from germline, CDR1 is MNHEY and CDR2 is SVGAGI. DNA for the CDR3: TGTGCCAGCAGAGAGACAGGGGTCAACAATGAGCAGTTCTTC. Translating gives CASRETGVNNEQFF.

This chain joins TRBV4-1 and TRBJ1-4; D unresolved. Looked up from germline, CDR1 is MGHRA and CDR2 is YSYEKL. The CDR3 runs 14 residues. V was cut by 3 bases and J by 2 bases, with 7 bases left in between. The CDR3 nucleotides read TGCGCCAGCAGCCATTTCTCGACTAATGAAAAACTGTTTTTT. This codes for CASSHFSTNEKLFF.

The chain is built from TRBV4-1 and TRBJ1-2; D is perhaps TRBD1 (5 bases). The CDR3 loop spans 14 amino acids. V was shortened by 3 bases and J by 6 bases, with 14 bases between the two germline ends. CDR1 is MGHRA and CDR2 is YSYEKL in the germline V gene. CDR3 DNA: TGCGCCAGCAGCCAGTTGGGGCGAATTGATGGCTACACCTTC. Its translation is CASSQLGRIDGYTF.

The chain carries TRBV6-1 and TRBJ2-5; 8 bases are a match to TRBD2. Germline values: CDR1 MNHNS, CDR2 SASEGT. This CDR3 has 14 residues. The J segment lost 5 bases and the V segment lost 7 bases, leaving 9 bases of the junction unmatched. The CDR3 region has the DNA TGTGCCAGCACCCTTAGCGGGGTATTGGAGACCCAGTACTTC. Its protein product is CASTLSGVLETQYF.

This chain joins TRBV19 and TRBJ1-5; possibly TRBD1 for D (5 bases). Germline V gene sequence: CDR1 LNHDA, CDR2 SQIVND (reference sequence). The CDR3 is made up of 16 amino acids. The V end was cut by 7 bases, the J end by 4 bases, with 20 bases between. The CDR3 is CASTPQSVRGNQPQHF. CDR3 in DNA: TGTGCCAGTACCCCACAATCGGTTAGGGGAAATCAGCCCCAGCATTTT.

V and J are TRBV29-1 and TRBJ2-5; D perhaps matches TRBD2 (5 bases). Trimming left V 7 bases short and J 4 bases short, with 13 bases between. CDR3 length: 12 amino acids. The germline V gene has CDR1 SQVTM and CDR2 ANQGSEA. The CDR3 loop reads CSASSGSETQYF. The CDR3 bases are TGCAGCGCCTCTTCGGGGTCAGAGACCCAGTACTTC.

The chain couples TRBV9 to TRBJ1-3; a weak D match, TRBD1 (6 bases). Germline V CDR1 and CDR2: SGDLS, YYNGEE. The V end lost 4 bases, the J end lost 1 base, and 15 bases lay between the germline ends. This CDR3 contains 16 residues. This CDR3 reads CASSPDRFLSGNTIYF. The CDR3 DNA follows: TGTGCCAGCAGCCCAGACAGGTTCCTATCTGGAAACACCATATATTTT.

The table lists this clone with a count of one. In DNA form, the CDR3 reads TGTGCCAGTAGCACAGGGCGAGGGACAGATACGCAGTATTTT. Its translation: CASSTGRGTDTQYF. The chain recombines TRBV19 with TRBJ2-3; perhaps TRBD1 as D (6 bases). The CDR3 spans 14 residues. CDR1 is LNHDA and CDR2 is SQIVND in the germline V gene (reference sequence). V gave up 6 bases and J gave up 3 bases, with 13 bases separating them. The full variable domain, completed using reference TRBV19 and TRBJ2-3, is DGGITQSPKYLFRKEGQNVTLSCEQNLNHDAMYWYRQDPGQGLRLIYYSQIVNDFQKGDIAEGYSVSREKKESFPLTVTSAQKNPTAFYLCASSTGRGTDTQYFGPGTRLTVL.

The chain has TRBV30 and TRBJ1-1; TRBD1 matches 8 bases. V trimming: 3 bases; J trimming: 11 bases; junction bases outside the gene matches: 14. The germline CDR1 and CDR2 sequences are GTSNPN and SVGIG (reference sequence). The CDR3 runs 14 residues. Written as DNA, the CDR3 is TGTGCCTGGAGCCCGAGGGGACAGGCCGTGAAGGCTTTCTTT. It specifies CAWSPRGQAVKAFF.

This clone was recorded once. The V call is TRBV11-2, the J call TRBJ2-1, with TRBD1 as a possible D gene (5 bases). Trimming took off 0 bases at V and 5 bases at J, with 17 bases between the two ends. The CDR3 spans 17 residues. Germline V gene sequence: CDR1 SGHAT, CDR2 FQNNGV. The CDR3 reads CASSLDPGRVLHNEQFF. CDR3 in DNA: TGTGCCAGCAGCTTAGATCCCGGCAGGGTGCTTCACAATGAGCAGTTCTTC.

The CDR3 spells CASTGSSGGPQFF. The CDR3 nucleotides read TGTGCCAGCACCGGCTCTAGCGGGGGGCCTCAATTCTTC. The chain uses TRBV6-6 and TRBJ2-1; 11 bases align to TRBD2. CDR1 MNHNY and CDR2 SVGAGI come from the germline V gene (reference sequence). V gave up 7 bases and J gave up 16 bases; unmatched junction bases: 12. The CDR3 is made up of 13 amino acids.

V and J are TRBV5-1 and TRBJ1-4; D is unclear. The germline CDR1 and CDR2 sequences are SGHRS and YFSETQ. Trimming pared 4 bases from V and 5 bases from J, leaving 9 bases between. The CDR3 consists of 13 residues. The CDR3 region is CASSPRVNEKLFF. The CDR3 DNA is TGCGCCAGCAGCCCCCGGGTCAATGAAAAACTGTTTTTT.

The gene calls are TRBV6-1 and TRBJ1-4, with unresolved D. V dropped 8 bases and J dropped 0 bases, with 10 bases sitting between them. The CDR3 contains 14 residues. Germline CDR1 is MNHNS and CDR2 is SASEGT. CDR3 DNA: TGTGCCAGCGGCACTACCGCAACTAATGAAAAACTGTTTTTT. Its protein is CASGTTATNEKLFF.

The CDR3 here is CASSIGGRSYEQYF. The CDR3 region has the DNA TGTGCCAGTAGTATAGGGGGCCGGTCCTACGAGCAGTACTTC. The chain couples TRBV19 to TRBJ2-7, with a weak D call TRBD1 (5 bases). The CDR3 totals 14 residues. Deletions cut 1 base from V and 1 base from J, with 8 bases between. The germline V gene has CDR1 LNHDA and CDR2 SQIVND (reference sequence).

This chain links TRBV12-5 with TRBJ1-3, with TRBD1 as a possible D gene (5 bases). Germline V gives CDR1 LGHNT, CDR2 FRNRAP. The ends were cut back, 0 bases at V and 0 bases at J, with 12 bases in the middle. The CDR3 runs to 17 residues. CDR3 loop: CASGLVVTGHSGNTIYF. The CDR3 DNA is TGTGCTAGTGGTTTGGTGGTTACAGGCCACTCTGGAAACACCATATATTTT.

The chain carries TRBV13 and TRBJ2-3; 8 bases agree with TRBD1. The CDR3 contains 15 residues. The ends lost 0 bases at V and 2 bases at J; junction bases unmatched: 1. CDR1 is PRHDT, CDR2 FYEKMQ, per germline (reference sequence). Written as DNA, the CDR3 is TGTGCCAGCAGCTTAGGGGACAGGGCCACAGATACGCAGTATTTT. Encoded protein: CASSLGDRATDTQYF. Full variable domain (remainder filled in from reference TRBV13 and TRBJ2-3): AAGVIQSPRHLIKEKRETATLKCYPIPRHDTVYWYQQGPGQDPQFLISFYEKMQSDKGSIPDRFSAQQFSDYHSELNMSSLELGDSALYFCASSLGDRATDTQYFGPGTRLTVL.